The T cell receptor (beta chain) under discussion was sequenced for a study of spatial heterogeneity in lung cancer. Study overall: The count of detected beta-chain sequences consistently exceeded that of alpha-chain sequences.

Every individual TCR cDNA molecule carried its own unique molecular identifier, which allowed correction of PCR and sequencing errors. TCRdb used MiXCR to reprocess the 5' RACE reads, holding one entry per CDR3 protein. The table includes about 5,300 distinct CDR3 sequences, 4.5% to 5.5% detected once. Time point described: sample taken at primary tumor resection. There were 75 or so donors, all of them untreated patients with early-stage non-small cell lung cancer. TCRs were sequenced from unsorted whole RNA of tumor, nontumor lung or PBMC. V lost 0 bases to trimming and J lost 6 bases, with 9 bases between them. CDR1 SGHRS and CDR2 YFSETQ come from the germline V gene. The CDR3 runs 13 residues. In its sample, this clonotype is large (0.1 to 1%).

The receptor's source is a female donor with early-stage non-small cell lung cancer. V gene TRBV5-1 combines with J gene TRBJ1-1, with D unclear. This specimen was normal lung tissue next to the tumor, taken at surgery. For the CDR3, the DNA is TGCGCCAGCAGCTTGGAGGTCGACGCTGAAGCTTTCTTT. Translated, it gives CASSLEVDAEAFF.